The source of this TCR beta chain is a study of T-cell memory formation after mild COVID-19. Study-level findings and limits: Memory from before infection featured some responding clones, which suggests cross-reactive memory joined. Contracting CD4+ clones lay largely in CM and EM, with CD8+ ones residing in EMRA. Clones that contracted from day 15 to 85 had balanced CD4/CD8; later expanders were CD4+ biased.

This clonotype was seen a handful of times. What it binds is not known. Constant-segment-primed 5'RACE gave TCR alpha and TCR beta cDNA libraries with sample barcodes and UMIs. TCRdb reprocessed the 5' RACE reads via MiXCR and lists one record per CDR3 protein. The repertoire has 300,000 to 400,000 distinct CDR3 sequences, approximately 14% of them found once; the top ten carry 22%. CDR3 length: 13 residues. Germline-derived CDR1 and CDR2 are DFQATT and SNEGSKA (reference sequence). The V and J ends lost 5 bases and 5 bases, in that order; junction bases with no gene match: 6. This TCR derives from a man aged 18-30 years who had mild COVID-19 (a few samples of this study predate the infection). Cell type and time point are not known. Sample: PBMCs or a T cell subset sorted from them (not recorded which). The chain joins TRBV20-1 to TRBJ2-7; the match to TRBD2 covers 10 bases. CDR3 in amino acids: CSADSGGLNEQYF. The CDR3 DNA is TGCAGTGCTGATAGCGGGGGGCTAAACGAGCAGTACTTC.